This paragraph covers one TCR beta chain sequence. The sample belongs to a study of PD-L1 blockade in urothelial cancer. Study in general: In the patient group, about 85% of the roughly 29 were males with bladder-origin urothelial cancer. A median around 140,000 T cells were found in blood samples. Once treatment had started, blood was analyzed at 3 weeks (second dose) and again at 6 weeks.

V was cut by 3 bases and J by 8 bases, with 11 bases left in between. Germline values: CDR1 SEHNR, CDR2 FQNEAQ (reference sequence). The length of the CDR3 is 13 residues. Data came from immunoSEQ multiplex PCR; TCRdb stores just in-frame clones and leaves some out. The data contain tens of thousands of clones, roughly 84% of them singletons. Documented time point: pretreatment peripheral blood. Patients suffered from locally advanced or metastatic urothelial carcinoma. Here the sequenced sample was PBMCs, taken around atezolizumab (anti-PD-L1) treatment. This TCR derives from a woman between 65 and 79 years old with urothelial cancer. V and J are TRBV7-9 and TRBJ2-1, with D perhaps TRBD2 (6 bases). The CDR3 DNA is TGTGCCAGCAGCTTTCAATGGGGGGATGAGCAGTTCTTC. Amino acid sequence: CASSFQWGDEQFF.